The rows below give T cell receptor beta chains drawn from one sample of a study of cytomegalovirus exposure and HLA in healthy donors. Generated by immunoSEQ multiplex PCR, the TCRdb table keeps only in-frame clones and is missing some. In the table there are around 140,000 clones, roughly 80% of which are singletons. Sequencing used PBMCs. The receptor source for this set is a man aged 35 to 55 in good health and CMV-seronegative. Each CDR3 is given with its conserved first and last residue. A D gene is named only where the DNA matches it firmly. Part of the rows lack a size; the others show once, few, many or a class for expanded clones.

CASSLRSDTEAFF	TGTGCCAGCAGTTTACGTTCTGACACTGAAGCTTTCTTT	.	.	TRBV27	TRBJ1-1
CASSLGTGGTSNQPQHF	TGCGCCAGCAGCTTAGGGACAGGGGGCACTAGCAATCAGCCCCAGCATTTT	.	TRBD1	TRBV5-1	TRBJ1-5
CASSRGQAGSYEQYF	TGCGCCAGCAGCCGGGGACAGGCTGGTTCCTACGAGCAGTACTTC	.	TRBD1	TRBV4-3	TRBJ2-7
CASSQGQGGNSPLHF	TGTGCCAGCAGCCAAGGACAGGGTGGAAATTCACCCCTCCACTTT	.	TRBD1	TRBV7-2	TRBJ1-6
CASSSGTGLLRNEQFF	TGTGCCAGCAGCTCGGGGACGGGACTCCTGAGGAATGAGCAGTTCTTC	.	.	TRBV5-8	TRBJ2-1
CASSTPRQGGVEKLFF	TGTGCCAGCAGTACACCCCGGCAGGGTGGAGTTGAAAAACTGTTTTTT	.	.	TRBV28	TRBJ1-4
CSVVGTGSYEQYF	TGCAGCGTTGTTGGGACAGGATCCTACGAGCAGTACTTC	.	TRBD1	TRBV29-1	TRBJ2-7
CASSEARGNQPQHF	TGTGCCAGCAGTGAAGCCCGGGGCAATCAGCCCCAGCATTTT	.	.	TRBV6-1	TRBJ1-5
CARPFYLRTGWYTEAFF	TGTGCCAGGCCCTTTTACCTACGAACAGGGTGGTACACTGAAGCTTTCTTT	.	.	TRBV6-4	TRBJ1-1
CASSIRGYGYTF	TGTGCCAGTAGTATTAGGGGTTATGGCTACACCTTC	.	.	TRBV19	TRBJ1-2
CASSLSGGGGLNEQFF	TGTGCCAGCAGTCTCTCTGGGGGCGGGGGTCTTAATGAGCAGTTCTTC	.	.	TRBV27	TRBJ2-1
CASSSQGQISTEAFF	TGTGCCAGCAGCTCCCAAGGACAGATCTCCACTGAAGCTTTCTTT	.	.	TRBV7-9	TRBJ1-1
CASSPDTWNTVAFF	TGTGCCAGCAGTCCAGACACCTGGAACACTGTAGCTTTCTTT	.	.	TRBV6-5	TRBJ1-1
CASSLGVRVREGSYEQYF	TGCGCCAGCAGCTTGGGGGTTAGGGTTCGGGAAGGCTCCTACGAGCAGTACTTC	.	.	TRBV5-1	TRBJ2-7
CASSYSRQGLNTEAFF	TGTGCCAGCAGTTACTCACGACAGGGCCTGAACACTGAAGCTTTCTTT	.	TRBD1	TRBV6-5	TRBJ1-1
CASTPGGTTGELFF	TGTGCCAGCACCCCCGGGGGGACCACCGGGGAGCTGTTTTTT	few	TRBD2	TRBV6-5	TRBJ2-2
CASREANFKSYYGYTF	TGTGCCAGCAGAGAAGCAAATTTTAAGTCCTACTATGGCTACACCTTC	.	.	TRBV7-8	TRBJ1-2
CASSSGTGRRETQYF	TGTGCCAGCAGTTCCGGGACAGGTCGAAGGGAGACCCAGTACTTC	.	TRBD1	TRBV28	TRBJ2-5
CASSLKRVSKTGENEKLFF	TGTGCCAGCAGCTTAAAAAGGGTTTCCAAGACAGGGGAAAATGAAAAACTGTTTTTT	.	TRBD1	TRBV7-8	TRBJ1-4
CAWSPSGNTEAFF	TGTGCCTGGAGTCCCTCAGGTAACACTGAAGCTTTCTTT	.	.	TRBV30	TRBJ1-1
CAWRASGGTDTQYF	TGTGCCTGGAGAGCTAGCGGGGGCACAGATACGCAGTATTTT	.	TRBD2	TRBV30	TRBJ2-3
CASSLAPSNVGNTIYF	TGTGCCAGCAGCTTAGCCCCCTCTAACGTAGGAAACACCATATATTTT	.	.	TRBV7-2	TRBJ1-3
CASSRTPGQGEEAFF	TGTGCCAGCAGCAGAACCCCAGGACAGGGGGAGGAAGCTTTCTTT	.	TRBD1	TRBV5-6	TRBJ1-1
CASSPGHVSGNTIYF	TGTGCCAGCAGCCCGGGACACGTCTCTGGAAACACCATATATTTT	.	.	TRBV11-1	TRBJ1-3
CASSTKQGQGQPQHF	TGTGCCAGCAGTACCAAACAGGGGCAGGGACAGCCCCAGCATTTT	few	TRBD1	TRBV27	TRBJ1-5
CAISESGQSYEQYF	TGTGCCATCAGTGAGTCGGGACAGAGCTACGAGCAGTACTTC	.	TRBD1	TRBV10-3	TRBJ2-7
CAWSVPAGSEAFF	TGTGCCTGGAGTGTACCGGCCGGGAGTGAAGCTTTCTTT	few	.	TRBV30	TRBJ1-1
CASSPDRGEQYF	TGTGCCAGCAGTCCGGACAGGGGCGAGCAGTACTTC	.	TRBD1	TRBV27	TRBJ2-7
CASTPRTSGAEQFF	TGCGCCAGCACCCCTCGGACTAGCGGGGCTGAGCAGTTCTTC	.	TRBD2	TRBV5-1	TRBJ2-1
CASSHTGGSFSSYNEQFF	TGCGCCAGCTCACACACAGGGGGCTCCTTTAGCTCCTACAATGAGCAGTTCTTC	.	TRBD1	TRBV5-1	TRBJ2-1
CASSLGGPNTEAFF	TGCGCCAGCAGCTTGGGAGGGCCGAACACTGAAGCTTTCTTT	.	.	TRBV5-1	TRBJ1-1
CASSLGALAGGYNEQFF	TGTGCCAGCAGCTTAGGCGCACTAGCGGGGGGATACAATGAGCAGTTCTTC	.	TRBD2	TRBV7-8	TRBJ2-1
CASSNLARQYF	TGTGCCAGCAGCAATCTAGCTAGGCAGTACTTC	.	.	TRBV11-2	TRBJ2-5
CASSTLQVTSPYEQYF	TGTGCCAGTAGTACACTACAGGTGACTTCCCCCTACGAGCAGTACTTC	.	.	TRBV19	TRBJ2-7
CASSAQGLENQPQHF	TGTGCCAGCAGTGCTCAGGGACTGGAGAATCAGCCCCAGCATTTT	few	.	TRBV6-1	TRBJ1-5
CAISGQLAGLTDTQYF	TGTGCCATCAGTGGCCAACTAGCGGGGTTAACAGATACGCAGTATTTT	few	TRBD2	TRBV10-3	TRBJ2-3
CASGGGQGRDTQYF	TGTGCCAGCGGAGGAGGACAGGGGAGGGATACGCAGTATTTT	.	TRBD1	TRBV2	TRBJ2-3
CASSTRTPGQGEAEAFF	TGTGCCAGTAGTACTAGAACACCGGGACAGGGAGAGGCTGAAGCTTTCTTT	.	TRBD1	TRBV19	TRBJ1-1
CASAGGANTGELFF	TGTGCCAGCGCAGGGGGAGCGAACACCGGGGAGCTGTTTTTT	.	TRBD1	TRBV6-5	TRBJ2-2
CATSRAVGELFF	TGTGCCACCAGCAGAGCGGTCGGGGAGCTGTTTTTT	.	.	TRBV15	TRBJ2-2
CASWPGQGPSTQYF	TGTGCCAGCTGGCCGGGACAGGGGCCCAGTACGCAGTATTTT	.	TRBD1	TRBV2	TRBJ2-3
CASSVGGGAETQYF	TGTGCCAGCAGCGTAGGCGGGGGGGCGGAGACCCAGTACTTC	few	TRBD2	TRBV9	TRBJ2-5
CASSLWGRGSNQPQHF	TGTGCCAGCAGTTTATGGGGCAGGGGAAGCAATCAGCCCCAGCATTTT	.	.	TRBV28	TRBJ1-5
CASSSGTGVLYGYTF	TGTGCCAGCAGCTCCGGGACAGGGGTACTCTATGGCTACACCTTC	.	TRBD1	TRBV7-2	TRBJ1-2
CASGLVQGGGGTQYF	TGTGCTAGTGGTTTGGTACAAGGGGGGGGAGGGACCCAGTACTTC	once	.	TRBV12-5	TRBJ2-5
CASTAGRYEQYF	TGTGCCAGCACGGCAGGGCGCTACGAGCAGTACTTC	.	.	TRBV28	TRBJ2-7
CASNPNYSGANVLTF	TGTGCCAGCAACCCAAACTACTCTGGGGCCAACGTCCTGACTTTC	.	.	TRBV2	TRBJ2-6
CASSPRRSDTQYF	TGCGCCAGCAGCCCGCGGAGGTCCGATACGCAGTATTTT	.	.	TRBV4-3	TRBJ2-3
CASSSTGGSGTEAFF	TGTGCCAGCAGCTCGACAGGGGGCAGTGGGACTGAAGCTTTCTTT	.	TRBD1	TRBV7-3	TRBJ1-1
CASSQALTSGGAYNEQFF	TGCGCCAGCAGCCAAGCCCTGACTAGCGGGGGAGCCTACAATGAGCAGTTCTTC	.	TRBD2	TRBV4-1	TRBJ2-1
CASNRRGRDGEKLFF	TGTGCCAGTAACCGGAGGGGAAGGGATGGAGAAAAACTGTTTTTT	.	.	TRBV19	TRBJ1-4
CASSPRSQVNTEAFF	TGTGCCAGCAGCCCCCGTTCGCAGGTGAACACTGAAGCTTTCTTT	.	.	TRBV9	TRBJ1-1
CASSRQGPLDGTF	TGCGCCAGCAGCCGGCAGGGTCCCCTGGATGGGACCTTC	once	.	TRBV5-1	TRBJ1-2